These 25 T cell receptor beta chains share one sample of origin, sequenced in a study of T cells in pancreatic ductal adenocarcinoma. Surgery without prior neoadjuvant therapy was the treatment of the selected pancreatic ductal adenocarcinoma patients. Clones were read by immunoSEQ multiplex PCR, and TCRdb kept only the in-frame ones, dropping some. Of thousands of clones in the sample, roughly four fifths were seen once. The sequenced material came from pancreatic tumor tissue. These receptors originate from a human donor with pancreatic ductal adenocarcinoma.

The chain joins TRBV6-4 to TRBJ2-1; TRBD2 matches 8 bases. This CDR3 spans 15 amino acids. The trim removed 5 bases at V and 7 bases at J, leaving 10 bases unmatched. Germline assignment: CDR1 MRHNA and CDR2 SNTAGT. CDR3 region: CASSSAGEGWNEQFF. CDR3 in DNA: TGTGCCAGCAGTTCAGCGGGAGAAGGGTGGAATGAGCAGTTCTTC.

The chain recombines TRBV6-5 with TRBJ1-5; D might be TRBD1 (5 bases). Germline CDR1 reads MNHEY; CDR2 reads SVGAGI. The ends were cut back, 0 bases at V and 5 bases at J, with 11 bases in the middle. The CDR3 extends over 15 amino acids. The CDR3 bases are TGTGCCAGCAGTTACTCGACGGGGGAAGATCAGCCCCAGCATTTT. This gives the protein CASSYSTGEDQPQHF.

This chain links TRBV9 with TRBJ2-1; tentatively, D is TRBD1 or TRBD2 (5 bases each). This CDR3 region has 11 residues. Deletions cut 7 bases from V and 6 bases from J, with 8 bases between. Germline CDR1 and CDR2: SGDLS and YYNGEE. CDR3 region: CASSGPNEQFF. The CDR3 DNA is TGTGCCAGCTCGGGGCCCAATGAGCAGTTCTTC.

This clone has only a few counts. The rearrangement links TRBV4-2 to TRBJ2-7; the match to TRBD2 covers 11 bases. CDR1 is LGHNA, CDR2 YNFKEQ, per germline. This CDR3 contains 15 residues. The V gene end was trimmed by 4 bases and the J gene end by 5 bases; junction bases not matched to a gene: 7. CDR3 sequence reads: CASSLTSGGWDEQYF. CDR3 DNA sequence: TGTGCCAGCAGCCTCACTAGCGGGGGCTGGGACGAGCAGTACTTC.

The CDR3 protein is CASRGNTEAFF. As DNA, the CDR3 is TGTGCCAGCAGAGGGAACACTGAAGCTTTCTTT. The chain employs TRBV2 and TRBJ1-1, with no clear D. Trimming removed 6 bases from V and 1 base from J, with 3 bases in between. This CDR3 is 11 amino acids long. CDR1 and CDR2 from the germline V gene are SNHLY and FYNNEI. Variable domain in full (rest from reference TRBV2 and TRBJ1-1): EPEVTQTPSHQVTQMGQEVILRCVPISNHLYFYWYRQILGQKVEFLVSFYNNEISEKSEIFDDQFSVERPDGSNFTLKIRSTKLEDSAMYFCASRGNTEAFFGQGTRLTVV.

The chain has TRBV4-3 and TRBJ2-6, with D possibly TRBD1 on 5 matching bases. The CDR3 loop spans 16 amino acids. CDR1 and CDR2 from the germline V gene are LGHNA and YSLEER. Trimming stripped 0 bases from V and 3 bases from J, with 9 bases between. CDR3 sequence (DNA): TGCGCCAGCAGCCAAGATATAGGACATGGGGCCAACGTCCTGACTTTC. It codes for CASSQDIGHGANVLTF.

The chain is built from TRBV4-3 and TRBJ2-1; 9 bases map to TRBD1. In germline, CDR1 is LGHNA, CDR2 YSLEER. Unmatched junction bases numbered 8, after V lost 3 bases and J lost 8 bases. The CDR3 loop spans 15 amino acids. The CDR3 bases are TGCGCCAGCAGCCAGGAGACAGGGGGTTTGGATGAGCAGTTCTTC. Translated, it gives CASSQETGGLDEQFF.

This clone was recorded a few times. This chain connects TRBV9 to TRBJ2-7; D is ambiguous. The V gene lost 4 bases and the J gene lost 5 bases, with 7 bases spanning the gap. CDR1 is SGDLS and CDR2 is YYNGEE in the germline V gene. The CDR3 has 11 amino acids. CDR3 region: CASSLPHEQYF. As DNA, the CDR3 is TGTGCCAGCAGCCTCCCCCACGAGCAGTACTTC.

V usage is TRBV7-3 and J usage is TRBJ1-1; D is perhaps TRBD1 (5 bases). V lost 1 base, J lost 3 bases, and 12 bases lay in between. The CDR3 is 15 amino acids. Germline CDR1 SGHTA, CDR2 FQGTGA. The CDR3 region is CASSLILLGDTEAFF. In nucleotides, the CDR3 is TGTGCCAGCAGCTTAATTCTGTTAGGGGACACTGAAGCTTTCTTT.

This sequence joins TRBV6-5 and TRBJ1-5; D is perhaps TRBD1 (5 bases). V lost 0 bases and J 7 bases, leaving 10 bases between the germline ends. This CDR3 spans 14 amino acids. CDR1 and CDR2 from the germline V gene are MNHEY and SVGAGI. The CDR3: CASSYSAGNQPQHF. As DNA, the CDR3 is TGTGCCAGCAGTTACTCGGCAGGGAACCAGCCCCAGCATTTT.

The CDR3 loop reads CASSTTRVGGAETQYF. The CDR3 DNA follows: TGTGCCAGCAGCACAACCCGCGTAGGGGGCGCTGAGACCCAGTACTTC. The chain has TRBV9 and TRBJ2-5; 7 nucleotides agree with TRBD1. The CDR3 covers 16 residues. Germline V gene lookup returns CDR1 SGDLS and CDR2 YYNGEE. V dropped 4 bases and J dropped 5; count of bases not matched to a gene: 14.

This clone was found once. The CDR3, as DNA: TGTGCCAGCAGTGACGCTTGGGGACTAGCGGGAGGTAGCGGAGAGCAGTTCTTC. Its translation: CASSDAWGLAGGSGEQFF. The J gene is TRBJ2-1, the V gene TRBV2; 15 positions match TRBD2. Germline trimming cut 3 bases from V and 10 bases from J; bases unmatched to any gene: 13. The CDR3 is 18 amino acids. Germline V gene data show CDR1 as SNHLY and CDR2 as FYNNEI.

The rearrangement uses TRBV4-3 and TRBJ1-5; tentative D call: TRBD1 (5 bases). Per germline, CDR1 LGHNA and CDR2 YSLEER. There are 14 residues in the CDR3. V was shortened by 8 bases and J by 6 bases, with 17 bases between the two germline ends. CDR3: CASARGTGGQPQHF. CDR3 DNA: TGCGCCAGCGCCCGGGGGACGGGGGGTCAGCCCCAGCATTTT.

The J gene is TRBJ1-6, the V gene TRBV9, with 8 positions matching TRBD1. The ends lost 1 base at V and 6 bases at J; junction bases unmatched: 3. Per the germline V gene, CDR1 is SGDLS and CDR2 is YYNGEE. The CDR3 has 15 amino acids. The CDR3 coding sequence is TGTGCCAGCAGCGTAACGGGACAGGCTAATTCACCCCTCCACTTT. Encoded protein: CASSVTGQANSPLHF.

A single count supports this clone. A read error likely explains this, since a far larger clone differs by one base. V is TRBV4-2 and J is TRBJ1-2, with D possibly TRBD1 on 6 matching bases. The CDR3 length is 15 residues. The V and J ends lost 3 bases and 6 bases respectively, with 17 bases between them. Germline lookup yields CDR1 LGHNA and CDR2 YNFKEQ. The CDR3 DNA reads TGTGCCAGCAGCCACGGGGGGGCAGGCGAGGATGGCTACACCTTC. Translation: CASSHGGAGEDGYTF.

This sequence joins TRBV9 and TRBJ2-3, with 8 nucleotides matching TRBD1. The CDR3 covers 14 residues. Germline CDR1 and CDR2: SGDLS and YYNGEE. With V trimmed by 0 bases and J by 8 bases, 5 bases remained unmatched. CDR3 sequence reads: CASSVGQGYGTQYF. The CDR3 bases are TGTGCCAGCAGCGTAGGACAGGGGTATGGTACGCAGTATTTT.

This clone qualifies as large. The chain joins TRBV4-1 to TRBJ1-2; D possibly corresponds to TRBD1 (6 bases). The CDR3 runs 15 residues. V gave up 3 bases and J gave up 6 bases, with 17 bases separating them. Germline V gene lookup returns CDR1 MGHRA and CDR2 YSYEKL. The CDR3 DNA reads TGCGCCAGCAGCCACGGGGGGGCAGGCGAGGATGGCTACACCTTC. Its translation: CASSHGGAGEDGYTF.

J is TRBJ2-5 and V is TRBV5-6; D unresolved. Germline CDR1 and CDR2: SGHDT and YYEEEE. CDR3 length: 11 residues. The ends were cut back, 4 bases at V and 5 bases at J, with 6 bases in the middle. Here the CDR3 reads CASSLRETQYF. CDR3 DNA: TGTGCCAGCAGCCTGCGGGAGACCCAGTACTTC. Full variable domain (outside the CDR3, taken from reference TRBV5-6 and TRBJ2-5): DAGVTQSPTHLIKTRGQQVTLRCSPKSGHDTVSWYQQALGQGPQFIFQYYEEEERQRGNFPDRFSGHQFPNYSSELNVNALLLGDSALYLCASSLRETQYFGPGTRLLVL.

The chain carries TRBV6-6 and TRBJ2-5; tentative D call: TRBD2 (7 bases). The V gene lost 8 bases and the J gene lost 5 bases, with 21 bases spanning the gap. Germline V lookup: CDR1 MNHNY, CDR2 SVGAGI (reference sequence). The length of the CDR3 is 15 residues. CDR3 sequence: CASSEGGRTGETQYF. DNA for the CDR3: TGTGCCAGCTCTGAGGGGGGGCGGACGGGGGAGACCCAGTACTTC.

As regards this clone: Germline and junction disagree at one end, which may indicate a read error. The rearrangement uses TRBV7-7 and TRBJ2-2; 9 nucleotides line up with TRBD1. Germline CDR1 is SSHAT and CDR2 is FNYEAQ (reference sequence). The CDR3 has 18 amino acids. The CDR3 region is CASRFVNGTGSGSGELFF. CDR3 bases: TGTGCTAGCAGGTTTGTAAATGGGACAGGGTCGGGTTCCGGGGAGCTGTTTTTT.

In this sample, this clone turned up once. The chain uses TRBV5-4 and TRBJ1-1; no definite D call. Germline V gene data show CDR1 as SGHNT and CDR2 as YYREEE (reference sequence). V lost 0 bases to trimming and J lost 7 bases, with 10 bases between them. CDR3 size: 13 residues. The CDR3 protein is CASSLAGAHEAFF. CDR3 sequence (DNA): TGTGCCAGCAGCTTGGCTGGAGCTCATGAAGCTTTCTTT.

This chain links TRBV6-1 with TRBJ2-1, with 11 bases fitting TRBD1. The CDR3 length is 14 residues. CDR1 and CDR2 from the germline V gene are MNHNS and SASEGT. The junction had 3 bases not matched to a gene; V was cut back by 5 bases and J by 6 bases. The CDR3 DNA is TGTGCCAGCAGTTGGGACAGGGGGTTCAATGAGCAGTTCTTC. Translating it yields CASSWDRGFNEQFF.

The chain joins TRBV6-6 to TRBJ1-3; D is unresolved. Germline CDR1 and CDR2: MNHNY and SVGAGI (reference sequence). The V end lost 6 bases, the J end lost 0 bases, and 12 bases lay between the germline ends. The CDR3 runs to 15 residues. CDR3 protein: CASRGRSLSGNTIYF. DNA of the CDR3: TGTGCCAGCAGGGGCAGGAGTCTCTCTGGAAACACCATATATTTT.

This chain links TRBV19 with TRBJ2-7; TRBD1 matches 9 bases. Per the germline V gene, CDR1 is LNHDA and CDR2 is SQIVND (reference sequence). The V and J ends lost 5 bases and 5 bases, in that order; junction bases with no gene match: 13. The CDR3 has 16 amino acids. CDR3 residues: CASSPFGGQGKNEQYF. DNA for the CDR3: TGTGCCAGTAGTCCCTTTGGGGGACAGGGCAAGAACGAGCAGTACTTC.

The chain has TRBV7-2 and TRBJ2-1; D ambiguous. V lost 5 bases and J 9 bases, leaving 8 bases between the germline ends. The CDR3 extends over 11 amino acids. Germline-derived CDR1 and CDR2 are SGHTA and FQGNSA. DNA of the CDR3: TGTGCCAGCAGCAATTATATTGAGCAGTTCTTC. Translated: CASSNYIEQFF.